The entry that follows covers one TCR beta chain sequence. The target antigen is unknown. V lost 4 bases to trimming and J lost 2 bases, with 14 bases between them. The germline gives CDR1 SEHNR, CDR2 FQNEAQ (reference sequence). The CDR3 sequence is 15 residues long. This record comes from a study of chemoradiotherapy in HPV16-positive cancers. The study's findings and limits: Candidate HPV-specific clones and E7-related TCR motifs grew in tumor during treatment. In HPV16-positive patients, HPV-responsive T-cell expansion tracked better recurrence-free survival.

Method: immunoSEQ multiplex PCR; TCRdb's copy keeps in-frame clones and lacks some. This table has approximately 2,000 clones, 60% to 85% appearing once. The sample was tumor tissue, taken from a patient who underwent chemoradiotherapy. The clonotype was recovered from a human donor with HPV-associated anogenital cancer. V usage is TRBV7-9 and J usage is TRBJ1-2, with a possible D match to TRBD1 (6 bases). CDR3 sequence: CASSSGRTANYGYTF. For the CDR3, the DNA is TGTGCCAGCAGCTCTGGCAGGACAGCAAACTATGGCTACACCTTC. Full variable domain (outside the CDR3, taken from reference TRBV7-9 and TRBJ1-2): DTGVSQNPRHKITKRGQNVTFRCDPISEHNRLYWYRQTLGQGPEFLTYFQNEAQLEKSRLLSDRFSAERPKGSFSTLEIQRTEQGDSAMYLCASSSGRTANYGYTFGSGTRLTVV.